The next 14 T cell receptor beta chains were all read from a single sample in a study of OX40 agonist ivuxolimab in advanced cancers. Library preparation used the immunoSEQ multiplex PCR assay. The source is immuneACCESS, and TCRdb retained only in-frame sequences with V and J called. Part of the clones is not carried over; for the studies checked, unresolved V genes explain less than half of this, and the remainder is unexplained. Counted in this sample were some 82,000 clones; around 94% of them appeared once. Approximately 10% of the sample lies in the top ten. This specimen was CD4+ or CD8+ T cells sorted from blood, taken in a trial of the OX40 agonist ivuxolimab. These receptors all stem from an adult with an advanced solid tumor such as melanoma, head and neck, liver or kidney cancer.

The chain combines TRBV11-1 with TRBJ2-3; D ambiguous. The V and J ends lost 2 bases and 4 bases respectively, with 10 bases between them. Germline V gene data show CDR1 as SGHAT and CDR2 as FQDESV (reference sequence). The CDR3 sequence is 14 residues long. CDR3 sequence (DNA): TGTGCCAGCAGCTTATTTTATGGTGCAGATACGCAGTATTTT. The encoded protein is CASSLFYGADTQYF.

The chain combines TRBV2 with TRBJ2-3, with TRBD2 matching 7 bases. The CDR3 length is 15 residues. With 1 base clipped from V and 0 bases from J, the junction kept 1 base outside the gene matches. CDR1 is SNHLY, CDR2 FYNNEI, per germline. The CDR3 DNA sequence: TGTGCCAGCAGTGAAGGTAGCGGGAGCACAGATACGCAGTATTTT. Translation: CASSEGSGSTDTQYF.

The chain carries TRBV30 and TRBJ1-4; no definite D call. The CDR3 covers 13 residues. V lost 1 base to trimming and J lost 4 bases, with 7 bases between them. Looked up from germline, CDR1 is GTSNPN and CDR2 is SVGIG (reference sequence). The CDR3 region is CAWSDFSNEKLFF. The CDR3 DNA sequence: TGTGCCTGGAGTGATTTCAGTAATGAAAAACTGTTTTTT.

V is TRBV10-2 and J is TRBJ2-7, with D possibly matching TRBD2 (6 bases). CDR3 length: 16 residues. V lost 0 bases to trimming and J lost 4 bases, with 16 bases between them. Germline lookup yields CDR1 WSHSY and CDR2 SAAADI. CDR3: CASSESGGLRDYEQYF. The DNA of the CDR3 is TGCGCCAGCAGTGAGTCGGGAGGACTGAGAGATTACGAGCAGTACTTC.

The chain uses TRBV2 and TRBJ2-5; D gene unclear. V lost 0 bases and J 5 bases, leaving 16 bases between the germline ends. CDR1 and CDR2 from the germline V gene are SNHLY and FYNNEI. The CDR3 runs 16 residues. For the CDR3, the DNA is TGTGCCAGCAGTGAAGCGCTGGCTACCAGTACGGAGACCCAGTACTTC. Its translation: CASSEALATSTETQYF.

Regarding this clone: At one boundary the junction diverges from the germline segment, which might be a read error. CDR3 nucleotide sequence: TGTGCTAGCAGCTCGACGGTGGAGACCCAGTACTTC. Translation gives CASSSTVETQYF. The chain has TRBV7-7 and TRBJ2-5, with D unresolved. CDR1 is SSHAT, CDR2 FNYEAQ, per germline (reference sequence). The CDR3 has 12 residues.

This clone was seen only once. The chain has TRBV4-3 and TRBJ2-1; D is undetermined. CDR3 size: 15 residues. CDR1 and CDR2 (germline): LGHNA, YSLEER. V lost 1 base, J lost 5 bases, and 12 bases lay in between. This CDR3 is CASSQARRPDNEQFF. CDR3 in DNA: TGCGCCAGCAGCCAAGCCCGCAGGCCCGACAATGAGCAGTTCTTC.

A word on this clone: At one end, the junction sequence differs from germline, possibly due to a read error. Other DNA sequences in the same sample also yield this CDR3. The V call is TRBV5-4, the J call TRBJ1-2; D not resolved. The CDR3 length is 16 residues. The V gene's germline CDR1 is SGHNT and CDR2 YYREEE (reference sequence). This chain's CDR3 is CASSLAPDGSYYGYTF. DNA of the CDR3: TGTGCCAGCAGCTTGGCCCCGGACGGGTCTTACTATGGTTACACCTTC. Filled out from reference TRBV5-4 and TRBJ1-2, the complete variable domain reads ETGVTQSPTHLIKTRGQQVTLRCSSQSGHNTVSWYQQALGQGPQFIFQYYREEENGRGNFPPRFSGLQFPNYSSELNVNALELDDSALYLCASSLAPDGSYYGYTFGSGTRLTVV.

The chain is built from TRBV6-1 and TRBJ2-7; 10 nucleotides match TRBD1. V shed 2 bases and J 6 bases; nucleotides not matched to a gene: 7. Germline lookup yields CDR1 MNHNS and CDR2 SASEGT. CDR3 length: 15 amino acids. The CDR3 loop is CASSELIGQGGEQYF. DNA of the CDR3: TGTGCCAGCAGTGAACTTATCGGACAGGGGGGCGAGCAGTACTTC.

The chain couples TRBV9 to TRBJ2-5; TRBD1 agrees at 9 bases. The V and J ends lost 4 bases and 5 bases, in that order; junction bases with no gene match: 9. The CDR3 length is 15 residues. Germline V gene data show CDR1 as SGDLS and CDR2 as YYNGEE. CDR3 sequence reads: CASSRRDRELETQYF. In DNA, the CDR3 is TGTGCCAGCAGCAGAAGGGACAGGGAGTTGGAGACCCAGTACTTC.

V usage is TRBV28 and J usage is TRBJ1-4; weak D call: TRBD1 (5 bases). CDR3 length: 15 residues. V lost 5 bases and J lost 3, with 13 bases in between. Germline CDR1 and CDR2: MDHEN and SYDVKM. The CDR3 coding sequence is TGTGCCAGCAGTCCCGTGGGGCGGCCTAATGAAAAACTGTTTTTT. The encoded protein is CASSPVGRPNEKLFF.

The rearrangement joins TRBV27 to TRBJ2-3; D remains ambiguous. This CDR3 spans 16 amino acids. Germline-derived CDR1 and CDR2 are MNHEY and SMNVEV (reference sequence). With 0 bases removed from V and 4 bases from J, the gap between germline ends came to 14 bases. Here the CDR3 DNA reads TGTGCCAGCAGTTTATCCGCTTTGCCCTCAGCAGATACGCAGTATTTT. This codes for CASSLSALPSADTQYF.

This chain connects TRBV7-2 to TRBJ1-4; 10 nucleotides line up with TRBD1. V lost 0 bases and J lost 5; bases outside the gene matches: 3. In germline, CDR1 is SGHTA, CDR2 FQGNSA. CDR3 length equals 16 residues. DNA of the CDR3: TGTGCCAGCAGCTTAGCGGGACAGGGGTCGAATGAAAAACTGTTTTTT. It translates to CASSLAGQGSNEKLFF.

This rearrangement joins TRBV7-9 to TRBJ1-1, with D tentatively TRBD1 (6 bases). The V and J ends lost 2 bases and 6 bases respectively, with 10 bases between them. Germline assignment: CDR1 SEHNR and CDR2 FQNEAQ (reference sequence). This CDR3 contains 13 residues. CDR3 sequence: CASSLTGGAEAFF. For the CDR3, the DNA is TGTGCCAGCAGCTTAACTGGGGGCGCTGAAGCTTTCTTT.